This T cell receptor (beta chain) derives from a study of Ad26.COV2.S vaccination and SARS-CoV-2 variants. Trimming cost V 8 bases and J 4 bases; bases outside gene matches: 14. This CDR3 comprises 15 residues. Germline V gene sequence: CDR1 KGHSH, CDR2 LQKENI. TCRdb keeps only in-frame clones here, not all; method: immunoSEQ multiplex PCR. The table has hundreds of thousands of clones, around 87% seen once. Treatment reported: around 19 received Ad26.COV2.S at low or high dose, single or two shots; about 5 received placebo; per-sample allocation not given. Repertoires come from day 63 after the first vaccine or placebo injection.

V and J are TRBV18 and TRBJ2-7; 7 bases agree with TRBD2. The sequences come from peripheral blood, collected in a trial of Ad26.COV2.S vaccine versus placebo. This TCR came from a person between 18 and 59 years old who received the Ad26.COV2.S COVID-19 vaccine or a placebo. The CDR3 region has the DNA TGTGCCAGCACAACCACTTCGGGAGCGGGGTACGAGCAGTACTTC. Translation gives CASTTTSGAGYEQYF.